Below, one TCR beta chain is given with its context. The target antigen is unknown. The CDR3 loop spans 18 amino acids. Germline V gives CDR1 MGHRA, CDR2 YSYEKL. V gave up 1 base and J gave up 0 bases, with 16 bases separating them. The source of the sample is a study of cytomegalovirus exposure and HLA in healthy donors. Study-wide points: A later look showed TCR association rates differing by HLA locus, highest for DRB1 and lowest for HLA-C.

It was healthy bone marrow donors who served as donors. The PCR made use of 60 Vbeta and 13 Jbeta primers. TCRdb's copy holds only in-frame clones and misses some; the assay was immunoSEQ multiplex PCR. The table records 150,000 to 200,000 clones, 80% to 85% of them present only once. The gene calls are TRBV4-1 and TRBJ2-1; D may be TRBD2 (5 bases). The TCR originated in a girl aged 2-10 years in good health and CMV-seropositive. The sequenced sample consisted of PBMCs. The CDR3 spells CASSQGLLAGSSYNEQFF. CDR3 in DNA: TGCGCCAGCAGCCAAGGATTGCTTGCGGGCTCCTCCTACAATGAGCAGTTCTTC.